This paragraph reports one T cell receptor (beta chain). This clone's antigen is unknown. No much larger clone is present one base from it, and per-base qualities are unavailable. CDR1 and CDR2, per the germline V gene, are MNHEY and SVGAGI. Including the terminal cysteine and phenylalanine, the CDR3 comprises 16 residues. The retained sequence is limited to the CDR3, 48 bases, with the frame set at the first base. V and J are trimmed by 0 bases and 6 bases, and the gene matches miss 7 bases of the junction. The record originates from a study of control samples from healthy donors and cancer patients (dated by TCRdb to between 2020 and 2021). The library was obtained by the immunoSEQ multiplex PCR assay. TCRdb obtained this table from immuneACCESS and retained in-frame rearrangements with V and J assigned. These tables miss some clones; where compared with another copy, unresolved V genes account for less than half of the shortfall, and the remainder is unexplained. The sample table records 150,000 to 200,000 clones; 94% of these occur just once. The top ten hold approximately 1.5% of the sample.

The sequencing sample was made of blood. The receptor comes from a young woman in good health. The sequence joins TRBV6-5 to TRBJ1-2; TRBD1 lines up with 10 middle nucleotides. The DNA sequence is as follows: TGTGCCAGCAGTTACTCGGGGGGACAGGGGTTGGATGGCTACACCTTC. It is translated as CASSYSGGQGLDGYTF.